This record concerns one T cell receptor beta chain sequence. The antigen is undetermined. Germline CDR1 is MNHEY and CDR2 is SVGEGT. Trimming at V came to 6 bases and at J to 8 bases, leaving 10 bases not matched to a gene. This CDR3 is 15 amino acids long. This sample was included in a study of T-cell memory formation after mild COVID-19. Looking at the study overall: Largely donor-specific sequence clusters came from a couple of donors. Study outcomes and limitations: There was no confirmation that second-wave clones peaking on day 37 were SARS-CoV-2 specific. There were some responding clones in pre-infection memory, which suggested that cross-reactive memory had joined. CD4+ contracting clones were mainly CM and EM; CD8+ ones, EMRA.

MiXCR was run by TCRdb on the 5' RACE reads, yielding one entry per CDR3 protein. The table has roughly 300,000 distinct CDR3 sequences, roughly 8.2% seen once. This rearrangement joins TRBV6-2 or TRBV6-3 to TRBJ2-1; 10 positions match TRBD1. This TCR was sampled from a man aged 18 to 30 who had mild COVID-19 (a few samples of this study predate the infection). Cell type and time point are not known. The sequenced sample consisted of PBMCs or a T cell subset sorted from them (not recorded which). DNA for the CDR3: TGTGCCAGCAGCCGGGGACAGGGGATGAGATATGAGCAGTTCTTC. It specifies CASSRGQGMRYEQFF.